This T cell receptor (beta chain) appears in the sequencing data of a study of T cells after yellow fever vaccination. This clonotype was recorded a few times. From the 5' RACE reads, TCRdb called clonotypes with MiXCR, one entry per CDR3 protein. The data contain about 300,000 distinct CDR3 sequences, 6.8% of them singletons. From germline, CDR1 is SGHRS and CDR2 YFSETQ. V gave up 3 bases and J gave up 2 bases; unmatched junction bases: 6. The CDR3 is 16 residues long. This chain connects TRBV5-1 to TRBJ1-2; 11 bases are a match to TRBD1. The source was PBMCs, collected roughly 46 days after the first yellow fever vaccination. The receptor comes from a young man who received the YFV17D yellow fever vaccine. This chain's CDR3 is CASSYGQGARNYGYTF. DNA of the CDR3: TGCGCCAGCAGCTACGGACAGGGGGCGCGAAACTATGGCTACACCTTC.